The 26 T cell receptor beta chains below come from one sample, sequenced in a study of cytomegalovirus exposure and HLA in healthy donors. Researchers ran the PCR with 60 Vbeta and 13 Jbeta primers. TCRdb's copy holds only in-frame clones and misses some; the assay was immunoSEQ multiplex PCR. The sample consists of roughly 250,000 clones, 84% of them appearing once. Material for sequencing was PBMCs. These receptors were taken from a middle-aged woman in good health and CMV-seropositive.

The rearrangement links TRBV5-4 to TRBJ2-1, with 9 bases lining up with TRBD1. V was clipped by 0 bases and J by 8 bases; unmatched bases: 6. Germline V lookup: CDR1 SGHNT, CDR2 YYREEE (reference sequence). The CDR3 totals 15 residues. Written as DNA, the CDR3 is TGTGCCAGCAGCTTGGACGGGACAGGGTGGGATGAGCAGTTCTTC. This translates into CASSLDGTGWDEQFF. The whole variable domain, remainder taken from reference TRBV5-4 and TRBJ2-1, is ETGVTQSPTHLIKTRGQQVTLRCSSQSGHNTVSWYQQALGQGPQFIFQYYREEENGRGNFPPRFSGLQFPNYSSELNVNALELDDSALYLCASSLDGTGWDEQFFGPGTRLTVL.

The chain uses TRBV29-1 and TRBJ2-2; 9 nucleotides match TRBD2. CDR3 length: 16 residues. Trimming cost V 3 bases and J 4 bases; bases outside gene matches: 9. The germline CDR1 and CDR2 sequences are SQVTM and ANQGSEA. In DNA form, the CDR3 reads TGCAGCGTTGAGGGGACGAGACTAGCGGTCACCGGGGAGCTGTTTTTT. It yields the protein CSVEGTRLAVTGELFF.

The chain employs TRBV19 and TRBJ2-7, with a tentative D call TRBD2 (6 bases). In germline, CDR1 is LNHDA, CDR2 SQIVND (reference sequence). CDR3 length: 13 residues. The V and J ends lost 0 bases and 7 bases respectively, with 10 bases between them. The CDR3 sequence is CASSIDGGGEQYF. CDR3 in DNA: TGTGCCAGTAGTATAGATGGAGGAGGGGAGCAGTACTTC.

The count of this clone is one. The chain is built from TRBV5-1 and TRBJ1-5; tentative D call: TRBD1 (5 bases). The CDR3 is 14 residues long. Germline V gives CDR1 SGHRS, CDR2 YFSETQ. V was cut by 2 bases and J by 5 bases, with 11 bases left in between. The CDR3 protein is CASSFSGRDQPQHF. The CDR3 bases are TGCGCCAGCAGCTTTTCAGGGAGGGATCAGCCCCAGCATTTT.

This rearrangement joins TRBV7-6 to TRBJ2-3, with 7 nucleotides matching TRBD1. This CDR3 is 16 amino acids long. The germline gives CDR1 SGHVS, CDR2 FNYEAQ. After removal of 2 bases from V and 0 bases from J, the junction contained 5 bases not matched to a gene. This CDR3 is CASSLFGQASTDTQYF. The CDR3 DNA is TGTGCCAGCAGCTTATTCGGACAGGCTAGCACAGATACGCAGTATTTT. The complete variable domain, with remaining parts taken from reference TRBV7-6 and TRBJ2-3, reads GAGVSQSPRYKVTKRGQDVALRCDPISGHVSLYWYRQALGQGPEFLTYFNYEAQQDKSGLPNDRFSAERPEGSISTLTIQRTEQRDSAMYRCASSLFGQASTDTQYFGPGTRLTVL.

This clone was seen once. The gene calls are TRBV7-3 and TRBJ1-1; 9 nucleotides align to TRBD1. This CDR3 has 16 amino acids. CDR1 is SGHTA, CDR2 FQGTGA, per germline. Trimming removed 5 bases from V and 7 bases from J; junction bases left unmatched: 14. The DNA of the CDR3 is TGTGCCAGCAGCGCATACCCGGGACAGGGAGTATTTGAAGCTTTCTTT. Protein product: CASSAYPGQGVFEAFF.

V gene TRBV5-1 combines with J gene TRBJ1-6; no clear D. V lost 0 bases and J 7 bases, leaving 20 bases between the germline ends. CDR1 is SGHRS and CDR2 is YFSETQ in the germline V gene. The CDR3 is 18 residues long. CDR3 coding DNA: TGCGCCAGCAGCTTGGCAGCGTCTTCGGGCCCGGGGAATTCACCCCTCCACTTT. It codes for CASSLAASSGPGNSPLHF.

This clone was counted once. The chain couples TRBV18 to TRBJ1-1, with 11 nucleotides matching TRBD1. The V segment lost 6 bases and the J segment 2 bases; nucleotides outside the gene matches: 8. The CDR3 is 16 residues long. The germline CDR1 and CDR2 sequences are KGHSH and LQKENI. In nucleotides, the CDR3 is TGTGCCAGCTCGCTCGGACAGGGGGCTTTAAACACTGAAGCTTTCTTT. Its protein product is CASSLGQGALNTEAFF.

This clone was counted a few times. The rearrangement uses TRBV5-5 and TRBJ2-5; 7 nucleotides align to TRBD2. Gene TRBJ2-7 matches the end of the DNA better, so the J call may be wrong. Germline assignment: CDR1 SGHKS and CDR2 YYEKEE (reference sequence). The CDR3 is 15 residues long. CDR3: CASSASGREFYEQYF. Here the CDR3 DNA reads TGTGCCAGCAGCGCCTCTGGGCGGGAGTTCTACGAGCAGTACTTC.

The genes are TRBV5-8 and TRBJ1-4; 8 nucleotides line up with TRBD1. The V segment lost 4 bases and the J segment 8 bases; nucleotides outside the gene matches: 7. Germline assignment: CDR1 SGHTS and CDR2 YDEGEE. The CDR3 spans 14 residues. Here the CDR3 reads CASSRGQAGEKLFF. The DNA of the CDR3 is TGTGCCAGCAGCCGGGGACAGGCGGGCGAAAAACTGTTTTTT.

The rearrangement uses TRBV6-5 and TRBJ2-2; possible D gene TRBD1, 6 bases. Per the germline V gene, CDR1 is MNHEY and CDR2 is SVGAGI. Trimming stripped 4 bases from V and 0 bases from J, with 9 bases between. The CDR3 length is 15 residues. CDR3 bases: TGTGCCAGCAGTTCGAACAGGGCGAACACCGGGGAGCTGTTTTTT. It codes for CASSSNRANTGELFF.

The chain joins TRBV9 to TRBJ2-1; D might be TRBD1 (6 bases). V lost 4 bases to trimming and J lost 0 bases, with 11 bases between them. The CDR3 is 15 amino acids. Germline V gene sequence: CDR1 SGDLS, CDR2 YYNGEE. The CDR3 region has the DNA TGTGCCAGCAGCCCGACAGGCGACTCCTACAATGAGCAGTTCTTC. Protein product: CASSPTGDSYNEQFF.

The chain carries TRBV30 and TRBJ2-7, with 9 bases fitting TRBD2. The V gene end was trimmed by 4 bases and the J gene end by 7 bases; junction bases not matched to a gene: 14. This CDR3 is 15 amino acids long. From germline, CDR1 is GTSNPN and CDR2 SVGIG (reference sequence). The CDR3 DNA follows: TGTGCCTGGACCACGGGGGGTAGCGGGAGTGGGGAGCAGTACTTC. The encoded protein is CAWTTGGSGSGEQYF.

The chain couples TRBV13 to TRBJ2-1; TRBD2 agrees at 9 bases. Germline V gene sequence: CDR1 PRHDT, CDR2 FYEKMQ (reference sequence). The CDR3 is made up of 13 amino acids. V trimming: 5 bases; J trimming: 4 bases; junction bases outside the gene matches: 0. CDR3 coding DNA: TGTGCCAGCAGCGCGGGGGGGTACAATGAGCAGTTCTTC. It codes for CASSAGGYNEQFF.

This sequence joins TRBV2 and TRBJ2-7; D call uncertain. The germline V and J ends were trimmed by 0 bases and 4 bases, with 4 bases remaining between them. This CDR3 contains 12 residues. Germline V gene sequence: CDR1 SNHLY, CDR2 FYNNEI. CDR3 residues: CASSEALYEQYF. The DNA for the CDR3 is TGTGCCAGCAGTGAAGCTTTATACGAGCAGTACTTC. The whole variable domain, remainder taken from reference TRBV2 and TRBJ2-7, is EPEVTQTPSHQVTQMGQEVILRCVPISNHLYFYWYRQILGQKVEFLVSFYNNEISEKSEIFDDQFSVERPDGSNFTLKIRSTKLEDSAMYFCASSEALYEQYFGPGTRLTVT.

This clone was counted between two and nine times. This chain uses TRBV4-3 with TRBJ2-1; TRBD2 aligns across 10 bases. The germline V gene has CDR1 LGHNA and CDR2 YSLEER. The V gene end was trimmed by 0 bases and the J gene end by 8 bases; junction bases not matched to a gene: 7. The CDR3 covers 16 residues. CDR3 DNA sequence: TGCGCCAGCAGCCAAGATTTAAGCGGGAGGGGCTATGAGCAGTTCTTC. It translates to CASSQDLSGRGYEQFF.

V usage is TRBV5-1 and J usage is TRBJ1-3, with TRBD1 matching 10 bases. CDR3 size: 16 residues. Losses at the gene ends were 4 bases for V and 2 bases for J; bases not matched to a gene: 6. The V gene's germline CDR1 is SGHRS and CDR2 YFSETQ. The CDR3 bases are TGCGCCAGCAGCGCGGACGGGACAGGGGCTGGAAACACCATATATTTT. It is translated as CASSADGTGAGNTIYF.

The rearrangement links TRBV9 to TRBJ2-3; 7 nucleotides match TRBD2. This CDR3 spans 14 amino acids. Trimming took 3 bases from V and 3 from J; bases not matched to a gene: 4. CDR1 and CDR2 from the germline V gene are SGDLS and YYNGEE. The CDR3 sequence: CASSEREGTDTQYF. CDR3 nucleotides: TGTGCCAGCAGCGAGCGGGAAGGAACAGATACGCAGTATTTT.

This clone was seen once. The gene calls are TRBV19 and TRBJ2-7; 8 bases fit TRBD2. This CDR3 region has 14 residues. Germline V gene sequence: CDR1 LNHDA, CDR2 SQIVND (reference sequence). The V gene end was trimmed by 3 bases and the J gene end by 5 bases; junction bases not matched to a gene: 6. CDR3 DNA sequence: TGTGCCAGTAGTATTACGGGAGGGCCCAACGAGCAGTACTTC. This encodes CASSITGGPNEQYF.

This clone was observed a handful of times. V gene TRBV7-2 combines with J gene TRBJ2-3; D is possibly TRBD2 (6 bases). The germline gives CDR1 SGHTA, CDR2 FQGNSA. This CDR3 is built from 15 residues. Trimming left V 1 base short and J 5 bases short, with 13 bases between. CDR3 sequence (DNA): TGTGCCAGCAGCTTAGGCGGGACGGTTGGAGATACGCAGTATTTT. Residues: CASSLGGTVGDTQYF.

J is TRBJ2-2 and V is TRBV6-5; 10 bases are a match to TRBD1. Germline trimming cut 7 bases from V and 5 bases from J; bases unmatched to any gene: 7. CDR3 length: 15 residues. CDR1 MNHEY and CDR2 SVGAGI come from the germline V gene. CDR3 sequence: CASNRQGALTGELFF. The DNA of the CDR3 is TGTGCCAGCAACCGACAGGGGGCGCTGACCGGGGAGCTGTTTTTT.

This clone was detected only a few times. The CDR3 loop is CASSLGALSSTDTQYF. For the CDR3, the DNA is TGTGCCAGCAGCTTAGGGGCCTTATCTAGCACAGATACGCAGTATTTT. The rearrangement uses TRBV7-6 and TRBJ2-3; D remains unclear. The V and J ends lost 1 base and 0 bases respectively, with 11 bases between them. Germline CDR1 is SGHVS and CDR2 is FNYEAQ. The CDR3 runs to 16 residues.

V usage is TRBV28 and J usage is TRBJ1-1; D is undetermined. Between the trimmed V and J ends, which lost 7 bases and 10 bases, there was a span of 22 bases. CDR1 and CDR2 from the germline V gene are MDHEN and SYDVKM. The CDR3 has 14 amino acids. In nucleotides, the CDR3 is TGTGCCAGCAACTACGGCGCTTTTTTAGCTTCAGCTTTCTTT. This encodes CASNYGAFLASAFF.

The J gene is TRBJ2-7, the V gene TRBV28; 10 bases align to TRBD1. Per germline, CDR1 MDHEN and CDR2 SYDVKM. V trimming: 4 bases; J trimming: 3 bases; junction bases outside the gene matches: 9. The CDR3 extends over 16 amino acids. CDR3 sequence reads: CASSSWTGGTYYEQYF. As DNA, the CDR3 is TGTGCCAGCAGTTCATGGACAGGGGGGACCTACTACGAGCAGTACTTC.

Note on this clone: Other DNA sequences in this specimen translate into the identical CDR3. This chain uses TRBV5-1 with TRBJ1-5; 7 positions agree with TRBD1. Germline V gene data show CDR1 as SGHRS and CDR2 as YFSETQ. V lost 0 bases, J lost 6 bases, and 3 bases stayed unmatched. The CDR3 totals 14 residues. CDR3 nucleotide sequence: TGCGCCAGCAGCTTGGAGGGGGCAGGTCAGCCCCAGCATTTT. Translating gives CASSLEGAGQPQHF.

The gene calls are TRBV5-5 and TRBJ1-2; D call uncertain. The germline V gene has CDR1 SGHKS and CDR2 YYEKEE (reference sequence). The CDR3 is 14 residues long. The ends were cut back, 3 bases at V and 6 bases at J, with 15 bases in the middle. The CDR3 region is CASSSLLAADGYTF. Here the CDR3 DNA reads TGTGCCAGCAGCTCCCTTTTGGCGGCGGATGGCTACACCTTC.